This T cell receptor (beta chain) was obtained from a study of T cells in Graves' hyperthyroidism and ophthalmopathy. Researchers took RNA transcripts and amplified the TCR beta CDR3 regions from them. When the TCR CDR3 underwent first-round RT-PCR, the HTBI primer set was used. Each CDR3 protein is one row after TCRdb ran MiXCR on the multiplex PCR reads. This table holds hundreds of thousands of distinct CDR3 sequences, just under 45% found once. The CDR3 is 12 amino acids. Per germline, CDR1 LNHDA and CDR2 SQIVND (reference sequence). Patients were excluded because of uncontrolled infection, other autoimmune disease, pregnancy or lactation. This clonotype was detected ten times or more. The junction and the germline gene differ at one end; a read error may be behind it.

The V call is TRBV19, the J call TRBJ1-2; D is unclear. The sequenced sample consisted of peripheral blood or thyroid tissue (not recorded which). The sequence was obtained from an adult man with Graves' disease, either hyperthyroidism or ophthalmopathy (not recorded which). CDR3 loop: CASSTGDYGYTF. In nucleotides, the CDR3 is TGTGCCAGCAGTACGGGAGACTATGGCTACACCTTC. Full variable domain (missing parts from reference TRBV19 and TRBJ1-2): DGGITQSPKYLFRKEGQNVTLSCEQNLNHDAMYWYRQDPGQGLRLIYYSQIVNDFQKGDIAEGYSVSREKKESFPLTVTSAQKNPTAFYLCASSTGDYGYTFGSGTRLTVV.